Detailed here is one T cell receptor (beta chain). The antigen it binds to is not known. Base qualities were left out, and no much larger clone turns up one base away. This record comes from a study of long-term antiretroviral therapy in people with HIV (dated by TCRdb to 2021 to 2024). Context from the whole study: The earliest samples were collected roughly a decade before the 2015 WHO recommendation for immediate ART, at a time when ART was usually postponed until CD4 counts fell. Whether ART initiation and durable HIV suppression were associated with changes in peripheral blood TRB repertoire composition and diversity was tested in a retrospective serial study. From 30 adults with confirmed HIV infection, the cohort provided approximately 190 cryopreserved PBMC samples, gathered serially across a mean of approximately six years (range 1-12). Of the approximately 32 participants with HIV, roughly 10 were female. No cross-contamination during QIAcube processing was seen in test extractions of a monoclonal T-cell line run alongside around 34 polyclonal samples. Study-level results and caveats: The samples span the years 2004 to 2017, and the ART regimens used at that time may not be as effective as current regimens. Limited PBMC availability meant only the TCR beta chain was sequenced, without alpha chain pairing. Because pre-ART samples had limited cell numbers, profiling was done on unsorted PBMC rather than on sorted CD4+ and CD8+ T cells. Starting ART was linked to a significant rise in TRB diversity, yet even with long-term ART the diversity remained significantly lower than in transplant donor controls. Compared with controls, HIV repertoires had narrower CDR3 length ranges, and the network structure pointed to an antigen-experienced repertoire that shifted only slightly toward naive after ART. At every time point, the repertoire was dominated by expanded TRB clones first identified before ART initiation, although this dominance fluctuated and, in many PLHIV, declined after ART. No data were available on ART adherence, viral resistance or therapy changes, limiting inferences about post-ART repertoire changes.

Participants were included only if at least one PBMC sample before ART initiation and at least two post-ART samples were available. Every participant with HIV received treatment in the United States of America. Cryopreserved samples of about 0.95-11 million PBMC were thawed and washed before DNA extraction. At the time of the earliest PBMC sample, participants with HIV were aged between roughly 23 and 60 years. Each participant contributed PBMC samples from 1-4 timepoints before ART initiation and 2-8 timepoints after ART initiation, with a median of 7 samples. For every participant, serial HIV viral load, CD4+ T-cell count, ART history and demographic data were obtained. Genomic DNA was extracted from unsorted PBMC with a Qiagen kit on a QIAcube, with processing performed in batches of 12 samples. The immunoSEQ hsTCRB v3.0 assay was used at survey level resolution to sequence the TRB variable region. The target sequencing depth for TRB was about 40,000-55,000 T-cell genomes per sample. TRB libraries were pooled and sequenced on an Illumina MiSeq using a v3 150-cycle kit. The study's own analysis went as follows. Repertoire analysis was run in R within a reproducible Nextflow workflow that covered QC, data transformation and analysis. LymphoSeq2, an R package for exploring AIRR-Seq data, was used to implement the custom analyses. Several samples yielding fewer than 5000 total TRB sequences were excluded, leaving 150 to 200 analyzed HIV repertoires. Among the 200 or so HIV repertoires that were kept, around 60 were collected before ART initiation and around 130 were collected after ART initiation. Repertoires were downsampled to 5000 TRB nucleotide sequences, with summary statistics averaged over 100 downsampling iterations. Only TRB sequences with CDR3 regions of at least seven amino acids were retained for analysis. Diversity was assessed using a clonality score derived from Shannon entropy and using the Gini coefficient. Repertoire networks linked the top 5000 CDR3 amino acid sequences whenever two sequences differed by an edit distance of one. Antigen specificity groups and MHC restriction were predicted for TRB CDR3 amino acid sequences with GLIPH2. To flag known associations with CMV, EBV, HIV or tissue antigens, CDR3 amino acid sequences were compared against VDJdb and McPAS-TCR. Pre-ART, post-ART and control groups were compared with Wilcoxon signed-rank tests and Holm-Bonferroni correction. TCRdb re-hosts the immuneACCESS table, in-frame sequences only. Its copies lack some clones; in the studies checked, an unresolved V gene accounts for under half of them, and the cause for the rest is not known. From that table come the V and J calls and clone size; the DNA was used to work out D and trimming. The sample table holds around 28,000 clones, of which 70% to 90% were seen once. Of the sample, 3.6% is held by the ten largest clones.

Spanning cysteine to phenylalanine, the CDR3 consists of 13 amino acids. This entry keeps only the CDR3 DNA: 39 bases, framed from base 1. CDR1 and CDR2 (LNHNV, YYDKDF) derive from the germline V gene (reference sequence). V loses 5 bases, J loses 10 bases, and the germline ends lie 14 bases apart. This receptor was obtained from a woman aged 18-29 years with HIV. The chain couples TRBV15 to TRBJ1-4; TRBD1 is a possible D gene, resting on 6 matching bases. Sequences were derived from unsorted PBMCs, sampled 1.8 years after starting antiretroviral therapy. The DNA is as follows: TGTGCCACCAGCTCTGAACAGGGCGGAAAACTGTTTTTT. The resulting protein is CATSSEQGGKLFF.